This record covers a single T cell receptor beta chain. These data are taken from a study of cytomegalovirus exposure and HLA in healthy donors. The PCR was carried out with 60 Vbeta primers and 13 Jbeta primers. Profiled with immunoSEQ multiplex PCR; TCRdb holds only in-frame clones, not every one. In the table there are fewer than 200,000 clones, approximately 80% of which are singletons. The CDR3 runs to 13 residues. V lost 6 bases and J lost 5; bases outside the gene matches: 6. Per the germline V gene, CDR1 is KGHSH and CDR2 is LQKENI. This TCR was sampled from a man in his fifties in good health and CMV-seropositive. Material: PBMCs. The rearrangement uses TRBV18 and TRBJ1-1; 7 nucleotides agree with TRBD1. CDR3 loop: CASSHGQVTEAFF. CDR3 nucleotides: TGTGCCAGCTCCCACGGACAGGTGACTGAAGCTTTCTTT.